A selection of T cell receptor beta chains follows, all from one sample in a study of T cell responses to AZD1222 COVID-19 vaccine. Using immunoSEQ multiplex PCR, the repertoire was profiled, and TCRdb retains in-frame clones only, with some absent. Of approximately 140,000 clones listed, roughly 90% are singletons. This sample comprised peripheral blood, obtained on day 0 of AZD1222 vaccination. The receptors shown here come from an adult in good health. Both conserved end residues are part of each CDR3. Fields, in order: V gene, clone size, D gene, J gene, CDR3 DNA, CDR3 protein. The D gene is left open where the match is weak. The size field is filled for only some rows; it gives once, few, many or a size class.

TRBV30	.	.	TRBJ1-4	TGTGCCTTACGGGTTGTGAATTTT	CALRVVNF
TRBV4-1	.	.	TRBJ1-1	TGCGCCAGCAGCCAAGATTTCCAGGAGGGCCCTGAAGCTTTCTTT	CASSQDFQEGPEAFF
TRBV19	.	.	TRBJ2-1	TGTGCCAGTAGTACTCCCGGGACAACAAACAATGAGCAGTTCTTC	CASSTPGTTNNEQFF
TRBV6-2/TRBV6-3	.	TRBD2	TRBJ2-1	TGTGCCAGCAGTTACTCGCCCAGCGGGAGGGCCCGGGATAATGAGCAGTTCTTC	CASSYSPSGRARDNEQFF
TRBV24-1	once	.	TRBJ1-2	TGTGCCACCAGTGAAGGACAGCCAAACTATGGCTACACCTTC	CATSEGQPNYGYTF
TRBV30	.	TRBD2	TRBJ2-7	TGTGCCTGGAGTTCTAGCGGCTACGAGCAGTACTTC	CAWSSSGYEQYF
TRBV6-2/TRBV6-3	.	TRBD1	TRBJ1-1	TGTGCCAGCAGCCCCGGGACAGCTAGCCCTGAAGCTTTCTTT	CASSPGTASPEAFF
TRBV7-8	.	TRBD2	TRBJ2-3	TGTGCCAGCAGCTCCGAAGCGGGACTAGCGGGAGGGATGGATACGCAGTATTTT	CASSSEAGLAGGMDTQYF
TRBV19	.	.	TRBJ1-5	TGTGCCAGTAGATGGGGAAGAAGGAGCAATCAGCCCCAGCATTTT	CASRWGRRSNQPQHF
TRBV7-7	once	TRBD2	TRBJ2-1	TGTGCCAGCAGCTTAGTGAGCGGGACCTACAATGAGCAGTTCTTC	CASSLVSGTYNEQFF
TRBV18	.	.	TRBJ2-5	TGTGCCAGCTCGGCACGCAGGGAGGAGACCCAGTACTTC	CASSARREETQYF
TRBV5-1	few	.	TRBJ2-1	TGCGCCAGCAGCTTCATCGAGGGTGAGCAGTTCTTC	CASSFIEGEQFF
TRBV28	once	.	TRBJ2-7	TGTGCCAGCAGTTTACAGGGTCAGGACGAGCAGTACTTC	CASSLQGQDEQYF
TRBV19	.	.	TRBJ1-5	TGTGCCACCCAGCCCAAGCTAGGGTATAGCAATCAGCCCCAGCATTTT	CATQPKLGYSNQPQHF
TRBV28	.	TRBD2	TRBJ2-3	TGTGCCAGCAGCTCCTTTGGAGCGGGGACCACAGATACGCAGTATTTT	CASSSFGAGTTDTQYF
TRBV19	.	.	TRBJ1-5	TGTGCCAGTAGTATAGTCGATCAGCCCCAGCATTTT	CASSIVDQPQHF
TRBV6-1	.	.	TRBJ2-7	TGTGCCAGCAGTGAAGTGGCAGTGGGCGAGCAGTACTTC	CASSEVAVGEQYF
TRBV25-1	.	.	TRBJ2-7	TGTGCCAGCAGAGGGACACCCATCTACGAGCAGTACTTC	CASRGTPIYEQYF
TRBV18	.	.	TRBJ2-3	TGTGCCAGCTCCCAACGACAGCCTAGCACAGATACGCAGTATTTT	CASSQRQPSTDTQYF
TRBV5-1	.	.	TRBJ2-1	TGCGCCAGCAGCTTGGCAGTCTCCCAGGGGCCGTTCTTC	CASSLAVSQGPFF
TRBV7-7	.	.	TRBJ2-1	TGTGCCAGCAGCTTAGAGTATAGCGGTGAGCAGTTCTTC	CASSLEYSGEQFF
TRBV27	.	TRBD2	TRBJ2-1	TGTGCCAGCAGTGATAGCGGGAGGGCGGTTGAGCAGTTCTTC	CASSDSGRAVEQFF
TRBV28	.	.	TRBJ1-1	TGTGCCAGCAGTGTCCGGACGGCCCCTAACACTGAAGCTTTCTTT	CASSVRTAPNTEAFF
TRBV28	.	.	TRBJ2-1	TGTGCCAGCAGTTGGGGGACTGGGACGACCTACAATGAGCAGTTCTTC	CASSWGTGTTYNEQFF
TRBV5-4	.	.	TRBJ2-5	TGTGCCAGCAGCCCTGGTGTGGACAGGGAGGGGAAGACCCAGTACTTC	CASSPGVDREGKTQYF
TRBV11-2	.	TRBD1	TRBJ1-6	TGTGCCAGCAGCTTAGTCGGGACAGTCGGTGGTTCACCCCTCCACTTT	CASSLVGTVGGSPLHF
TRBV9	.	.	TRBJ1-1	TGTGCCAGCCCCAAATTTGGGCTTTTT	CASPKFGLF
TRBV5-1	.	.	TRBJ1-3	TGCGCCAGCAGCCCACCACCCCCGAACAGCGGAAACACCATATATTTT	CASSPPPPNSGNTIYF
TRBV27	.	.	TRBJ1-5	TGTGCCAGCAGCGGAGTCGGGGTTCAGCCCCAGCATTTT	CASSGVGVQPQHF
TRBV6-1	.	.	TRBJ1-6	TGTGCCAGCAGTGAACAGGGTGGTTCACCCCTCCACTTT	CASSEQGGSPLHF
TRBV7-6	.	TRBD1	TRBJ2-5	TGTGCCAGCAGCCCCGGGACAGCCCAAGAGACCCAGTACTTC	CASSPGTAQETQYF
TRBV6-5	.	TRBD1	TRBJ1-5	TGTGCCAGCAGTTTGGACAGGGGGCTAGGCCAGCCCCAGCATTTT	CASSLDRGLGQPQHF
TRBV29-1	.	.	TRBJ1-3	TGCAGCGTTGATGGTTTGGAGGGGGCTGGAAACACCATATATTTT	CSVDGLEGAGNTIYF
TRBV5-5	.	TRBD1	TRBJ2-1	TGTGCCAGCAGCTTGGAAGGGGACAGGGTCTACAATGAGCAGTTCTTC	CASSLEGDRVYNEQFF
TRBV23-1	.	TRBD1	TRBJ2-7	TGCGCCAGCCCGTCCCGGGACAGGGACGGCTCCTACGAGCAGTACTTC	CASPSRDRDGSYEQYF
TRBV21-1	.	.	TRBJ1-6	TGTGCCAGCAGCCGTGAACCAGGGACCAATTCACCCCTCCACTTT	CASSREPGTNSPLHF
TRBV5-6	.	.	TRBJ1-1	TGTGCCAGCAGCACTCCGGGAGCCCAAGGGTCTTTCTTT	CASSTPGAQGSFF
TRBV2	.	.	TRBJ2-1	TGTGCCAGCTCCCGGCGGATCCCCTACAATGAGCAGTTCTTC	CASSRRIPYNEQFF
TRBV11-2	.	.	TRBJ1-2	TGTGCCAGCAGCGAACAGAACTATGGCTACACCTTC	CASSEQNYGYTF
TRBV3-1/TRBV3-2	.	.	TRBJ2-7	TGTGCCAGCAGCCCGGGGGCATGGGAGCAGTACTTC	CASSPGAWEQYF
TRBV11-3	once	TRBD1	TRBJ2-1	TGTGCCAGCAGCAGCGACAGGGCCTTTGGCGATGAGCAGTTCTTC	CASSSDRAFGDEQFF
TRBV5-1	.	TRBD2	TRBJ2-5	TGCGCCAGCGGAGCGGGGGGAACCTACCAAGAGACCCAGTACTTC	CASGAGGTYQETQYF
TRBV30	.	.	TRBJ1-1	TGTGCCTGGGCGGTGGCGAGACCGAACACTGAAGCTTTCTTT	CAWAVARPNTEAFF
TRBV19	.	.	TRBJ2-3	TGTGCCAGTAGTATAGACGCGGCGGAGAGTGCGGCAGATACGCAGTATTTT	CASSIDAAESAADTQYF
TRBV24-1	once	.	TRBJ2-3	TGTGCCACCAGATCCACAGATACGCAGTATTTT	CATRSTDTQYF
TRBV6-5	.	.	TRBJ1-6	TGTGCCAGCAGTTATGGCGTTGGGACACCCCTCCACTTT	CASSYGVGTPLHF
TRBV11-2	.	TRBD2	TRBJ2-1	TGTGCCAGCAGCTCTCCGGGGGGGTGGGACTACAATGAGCAGTTCTTC	CASSSPGGWDYNEQFF
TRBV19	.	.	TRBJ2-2	TGTGCCAGTAGTATTAGTTCCGGGGAGCTGTTTTTT	CASSISSGELFF
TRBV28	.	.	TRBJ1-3	TGTGCCAGCAGCCCCTTACAGGGACGTATATATTTT	CASSPLQGRIYF
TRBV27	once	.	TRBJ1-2	TGTGCCAGCAGTTTAGCGGCTAACTATGGCTACACCTTC	CASSLAANYGYTF
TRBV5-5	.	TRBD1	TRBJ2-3	TGTGCCAGCAGCTACCGGGACAGGGTAGGGGCAGATACGCAGTATTTT	CASSYRDRVGADTQYF
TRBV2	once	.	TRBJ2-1	TGTGCCAGCAGTTCTCAAGCGGGTCTGTCCTACAATGAGCAGTTCTTC	CASSSQAGLSYNEQFF
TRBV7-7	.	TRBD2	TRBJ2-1	TGTGCCAGCAGCCTACTAGCGGGAGGCCGCAATGAGCAGTTCTTC	CASSLLAGGRNEQFF
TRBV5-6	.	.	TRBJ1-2	TGTGCCAGCAGCCCGGGACTTGGAAGCGGCTACACCTTC	CASSPGLGSGYTF
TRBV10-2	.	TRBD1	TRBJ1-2	TGCGCCAGCAGTGAGTCCAGGGGGTTCGGCTATGGCTACACCTTC	CASSESRGFGYGYTF
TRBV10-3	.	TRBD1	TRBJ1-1	TGTGCCATCAGTGGGGGGGACAGGGGGCTCACTGAAGCTTTCTTT	CAISGGDRGLTEAFF
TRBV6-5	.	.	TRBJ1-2	TGTGCCAGCAGTAGCAGGGGAGGTCGTGGCTACACCTTC	CASSSRGGRGYTF
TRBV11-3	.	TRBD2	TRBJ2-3	TGTGCCAGCAGCTTATATGGCGGGAGTACAGATACGCAGTATTTT	CASSLYGGSTDTQYF
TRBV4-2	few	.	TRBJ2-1	TGTGCCAGCAGCCTAAATGACCGGGCCTACAATGAGCAGTTCTTC	CASSLNDRAYNEQFF
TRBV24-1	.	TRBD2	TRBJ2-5	TGTGCCACCAGTGTCCTAGCGGGCGTGGAGGGAGAGACCCAGTACTTC	CATSVLAGVEGETQYF